This T cell receptor beta chain stems from a study of patients and donors after allogeneic stem cell transplantation. From the RT-PCR reads, TCRdb called clonotypes with MiXCR, one entry per CDR3 protein. The sample holds some 960,000 distinct CDR3 sequences, roughly 17% seen once. This clonotype has a handful of counts. The receptor's source is a human donor who was either an allogeneic HSCT recipient or a stem cell or donor lymphocyte infusion donor (not recorded which). It is not recorded whose cells these are; they may come from a transplant donor. The sample comprised blood, either unsorted or a sorted T cell fraction (not recorded which).

The CDR3 DNA sequence: TGCAGTGCTAGAGATATTTACTGGGACCCGAAAGAGACCCAGTACTTC. It encodes CSARDIYWDPKETQYF. V is TRBV20-1 and J is TRBJ2-5; perhaps D is TRBD1 or TRBD2 (5 bases each). The V end lost 0 bases, the J end lost 3 bases, and 17 bases lay between the germline ends. The CDR3 totals 16 residues. Germline V CDR1 and CDR2: DFQATT, SNEGSKA (reference sequence).